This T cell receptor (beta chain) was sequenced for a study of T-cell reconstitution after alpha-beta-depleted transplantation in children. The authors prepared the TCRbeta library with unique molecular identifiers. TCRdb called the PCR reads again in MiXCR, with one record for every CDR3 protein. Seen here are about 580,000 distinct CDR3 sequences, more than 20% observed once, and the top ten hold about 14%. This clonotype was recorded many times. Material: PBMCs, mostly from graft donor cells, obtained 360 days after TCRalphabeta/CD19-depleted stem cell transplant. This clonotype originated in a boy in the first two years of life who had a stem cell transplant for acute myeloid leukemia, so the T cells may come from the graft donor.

CDR3 sequence (DNA): TGCGCCAGCAGCTCTGGAGTATCAGGGGCCGGGGGGACAGATACGCAGTATTTT. It translates to CASSSGVSGAGGTDTQYF. This rearrangement joins TRBV5-1 to TRBJ2-3, with D perhaps matching TRBD2 (7 bases). Trimming removed 3 bases at V and 3 bases at J, with 23 bases between. CDR1 is SGHRS and CDR2 is YFSETQ in the germline V gene. The CDR3 consists of 18 residues.